This T cell receptor beta chain was identified during a study of blood T cell repertoires in COVID-19. Germline CDR1 and CDR2: SGHDT and YYEEEE. CDR3 length: 13 residues. Trimming stripped 1 base from V and 2 bases from J, with 7 bases between. The assay was immunoSEQ multiplex PCR, and TCRdb's table has in-frame clones only and misses some. The table includes about 230,000 clones, roughly 84% detected once. The chain couples TRBV5-6 to TRBJ2-7; D call uncertain. This sequence was found in a man aged 35 to 55 with acute or convalescent COVID-19. Sequenced material: peripheral blood. The CDR3 is CASSLPDAYEQYF. DNA for the CDR3: TGTGCCAGCAGCTTGCCAGATGCCTACGAGCAGTACTTC.